These 4 T cell receptor beta chains were all obtained from the same sample, sequenced in a study of persistence of HIV-infected CD4 T cells. Which antigens these TCRs recognize remains unknown. Cells were stimulated nonspecifically with anti-CD3/anti-CD28 magnetic beads. Sorting of responding CD4+ T cells relied on upregulated CD40 ligand together with CD69. Sequencing used immunoSEQ version 4 in survey mode. The protocol was immunoSEQ multiplex PCR, while the TCRdb copy is restricted to in-frame clones and leaves out a portion. The table has 30,000 to 45,000 clones, approximately 86% seen once. Sample: CD4+ T cells sorted from PBMCs after roughly 18-hour stimulation, taken from a patient who received antiretroviral therapy. The receptors shown here come from an adult man with HIV who was CMV-seropositive.

V gene TRBV6-5 combines with J gene TRBJ1-3; D gene ambiguous. Germline assignment: CDR1 MNHEY and CDR2 SVGAGI. Trimming took 4 bases from V and 4 from J, leaving 8 bases between them. The CDR3 is made up of 13 amino acids. Here the CDR3 DNA reads TGTGCCAGCAGTTGGGGATCCGGAAACACCATATATTTT. Protein product: CASSWGSGNTIYF.

V gene TRBV7-9 combines with J gene TRBJ1-1; D perhaps matches TRBD1 (5 bases). The length of the CDR3 is 17 residues. Germline loops: CDR1 SEHNR, CDR2 FQNEAQ (reference sequence). V was cut by 0 bases and J by 0 bases, with 14 bases left in between. CDR3 coding DNA: TGTGCCAGCAGCTTAGCGGGGCGCAGATTCATGAACACTGAAGCTTTCTTT. Its protein is CASSLAGRRFMNTEAFF.

J is TRBJ1-1 and V is TRBV6-5; D is undetermined. The germline V and J ends were trimmed by 5 bases and 4 bases, with 17 bases remaining between them. The CDR3 consists of 15 residues. Germline V CDR1 and CDR2: MNHEY, SVGAGI. Written as DNA, the CDR3 is TGTGCCAGCAGTAACCCTGCGTTGGCGGGCACTGAAGCTTTCTTT. Protein sequence: CASSNPALAGTEAFF.

This clone came up once. This chain joins TRBV30 and TRBJ2-7, with 7 bases that match TRBD2. The CDR3 extends over 15 amino acids. The J segment lost 4 bases and the V segment lost 0 bases, leaving 9 bases of the junction unmatched. Looked up from germline, CDR1 is GTSNPN and CDR2 is SVGIG (reference sequence). The CDR3 region has the DNA TGTGCCTGGAGTGTACGCCCAGGGAGGGGATACGAGCAGTACTTC. Translation gives CAWSVRPGRGYEQYF.